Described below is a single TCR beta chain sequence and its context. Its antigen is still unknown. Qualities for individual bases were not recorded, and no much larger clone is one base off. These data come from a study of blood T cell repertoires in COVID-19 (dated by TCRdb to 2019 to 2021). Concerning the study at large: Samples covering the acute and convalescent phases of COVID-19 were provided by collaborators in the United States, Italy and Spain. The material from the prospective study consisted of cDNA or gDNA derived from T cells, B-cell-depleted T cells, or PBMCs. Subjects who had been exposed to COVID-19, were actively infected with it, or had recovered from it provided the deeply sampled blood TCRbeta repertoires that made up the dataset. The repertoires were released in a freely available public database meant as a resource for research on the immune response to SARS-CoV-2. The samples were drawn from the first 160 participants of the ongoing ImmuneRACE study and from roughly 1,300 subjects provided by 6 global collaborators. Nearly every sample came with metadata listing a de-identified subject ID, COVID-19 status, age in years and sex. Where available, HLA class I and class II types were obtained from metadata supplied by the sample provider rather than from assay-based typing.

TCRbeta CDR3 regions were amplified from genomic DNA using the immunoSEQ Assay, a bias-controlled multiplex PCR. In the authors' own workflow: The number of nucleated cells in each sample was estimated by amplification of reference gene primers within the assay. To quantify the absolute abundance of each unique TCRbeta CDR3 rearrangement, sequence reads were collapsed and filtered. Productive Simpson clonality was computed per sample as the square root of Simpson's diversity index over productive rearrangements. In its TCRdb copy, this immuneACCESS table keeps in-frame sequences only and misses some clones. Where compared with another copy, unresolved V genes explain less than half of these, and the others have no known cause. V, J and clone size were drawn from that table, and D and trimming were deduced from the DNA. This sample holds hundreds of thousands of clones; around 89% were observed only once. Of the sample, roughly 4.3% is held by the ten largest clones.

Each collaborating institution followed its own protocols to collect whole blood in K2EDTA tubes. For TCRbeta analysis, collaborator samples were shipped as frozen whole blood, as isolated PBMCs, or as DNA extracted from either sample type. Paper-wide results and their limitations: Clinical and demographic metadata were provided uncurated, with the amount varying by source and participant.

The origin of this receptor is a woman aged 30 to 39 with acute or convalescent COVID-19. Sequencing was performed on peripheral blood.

The CDR3 loop reads CAWKQGNEPQHF. Read as DNA, the sequence is TGTGCCTGGAAACAGGGTAACGAGCCCCAGCATTTT. Recombination connected TRBV30 to TRBJ1-5; the best D guess is TRBD1, with 6 bases matching. The CDR3 numbers 12 residues from cysteine through phenylalanine. Kept here is only the CDR3 DNA, which spans 36 bases and is read in frame from base 1. Trimming costs V 4 bases and J 8 bases, and their ends lie 12 bases apart. The CDR1 and CDR2 encoded by the germline V gene (reference sequence) are GTSNPN and SVGIG.